The 7 T cell receptor beta chains below come from one sample, sequenced in a study of blood T cell repertoires in COVID-19. The table came from immunoSEQ multiplex PCR; TCRdb's copy has only in-frame clones and leaves some out. Of around 200,000 clones listed, roughly 80% are singletons. The sample was peripheral blood. These receptors all come from a man under 40 with active or convalescent COVID-19.

V gene TRBV3-1 (or the pseudogene TRBV3-2) combines with J gene TRBJ1-1; 8 nucleotides line up with TRBD1. Germline values: CDR1 LGHDT, CDR2 YNNKEL (reference sequence). Trimming at V came to 3 bases and at J to 8 bases, leaving 2 bases not matched to a gene. CDR3 length: 12 amino acids. The CDR3 here is CASSQGDREAFF. CDR3 sequence (DNA): TGTGCCAGCAGCCAGGGGGACAGGGAAGCTTTCTTT.

The chain couples TRBV6-5 to TRBJ1-2; 9 bases agree with TRBD1. The length of the CDR3 is 15 residues. Trimming removed 6 bases from V and 3 bases from J; junction bases left unmatched: 8. CDR1 and CDR2 from the germline V gene are MNHEY and SVGAGI. Written as DNA, the CDR3 is TGTGCCAGCAGGACTAGGACAGGGGATGACTATGGCTACACCTTC. This encodes CASRTRTGDDYGYTF.

J is TRBJ2-2 and V is TRBV21-1; the table calls TRBD1, which could not be checked here. TRBV21-1 is assigned pseudogene status. The CDR3 is 15 residues long. The CDR3 coding sequence is TGTGCCAGCAGCAAACAGGTGCCTATGCCCGGGGAGCTGTTTTTT. Translating gives CASSKQVPMPGELFF.

This chain uses TRBV12-5 with TRBJ2-3; TRBD2 matches 12 bases. Germline trimming cut 7 bases from V and 5 bases from J; bases unmatched to any gene: 16. This CDR3 contains 18 residues. Germline CDR1 and CDR2: LGHNT and FRNRAP. The CDR3 nucleotides read TGTGCTAGTGCCCTCGATCGGCGGCTAGCGGGGGGGGGAGATACGCAGTATTTT. Amino acid sequence: CASALDRRLAGGGDTQYF. The whole variable domain, remainder taken from reference TRBV12-5 and TRBJ2-3, is DARVTQTPRHKVTEMGQEVTMRCQPILGHNTVFWYRQTMMQGLELLAYFRNRAPLDDSGMPKDRFSAEMPDATLATLKIQPSEPRDSAVYFCASALDRRLAGGGDTQYFGPGTRLTVL.

This chain uses TRBV18 with TRBJ1-2; D is undetermined. The CDR3 runs 14 residues. V was trimmed by 0 bases and J by 2 bases, leaving 7 bases between them. Germline CDR1 is KGHSH and CDR2 is LQKENI. The CDR3 nucleotides are TGTGCCAGCTCACCACCCAACTTCAACTATGGCTACACCTTC. It specifies CASSPPNFNYGYTF. Looking up the rest from reference TRBV18 and TRBJ1-2 gives the full variable domain: NAGVMQNPRHLVRRRGQEARLRCSPMKGHSHVYWYRQLPEEGLKFMVYLQKENIIDESGMPKERFSAEFPKEGPSILRIQQVVRGDSAAYFCASSPPNFNYGYTFGSGTRLTVV.

As DNA, the CDR3 is TGTGCCAGCACCCTGGGACAGGAAACAGATACGCAGTATTTT. It encodes CASTLGQETDTQYF. The V call is TRBV2, the J call TRBJ2-3; 8 bases line up with TRBD1. The CDR3 extends over 14 amino acids. Germline V gene sequence: CDR1 SNHLY, CDR2 FYNNEI. The trim removed 7 bases at V and 3 bases at J, leaving 6 bases unmatched.

The rearrangement links TRBV10-3 to TRBJ2-5, with a tentative D call TRBD1 (7 bases). CDR1 ENHRY and CDR2 SYGVKD come from the germline V gene. V dropped 11 bases and J dropped 5 bases, with 21 bases sitting between them. CDR3 size: 14 residues. This CDR3 reads CAVSPGGLGETQYF. Here the CDR3 DNA reads TGTGCCGTATCCCCAGGGGGGCTCGGGGAGACCCAGTACTTC.